A selection of T cell receptor beta chains follows, all from one sample in a study of regulatory T cells in long-lasting Graves disease. Each CDR3 protein gets one entry after TCRdb re-called the multiplex PCR reads with MiXCR. This sample yields around 450,000 distinct CDR3 sequences, of which roughly 21% are seen a single time; roughly 7.7% belongs to the top ten. The sequenced sample was peripheral blood mononuclear cells (PBMCs), obtained when the disease was refractory, from a patient treated with antithyroid drugs. The receptors derive from a female donor with Graves disease. CDR3s include the opening cysteine and the closing phenylalanine or tryptophan. The order of the fields is V gene, D gene, J gene, clone size, CDR3 protein, CDR3 DNA. The D gene is left open where the match is weak. Some rows mark clone size as missing; the rest say once, few, many or name a class of expanded clone.

>TRBV28|.|TRBJ2-7|many
CASSLGRPRLYEQYF
TGTGCCAGCAGTTTAGGGCGGCCTCGTCTCTACGAGCAGTACTTC
>TRBV10-3|TRBD2|TRBJ2-4|.
CAISDAGPRGDIQYF
TGTGCCATCAGTGACGCCGGGCCGCGGGGGGACATTCAGTACTTC
>TRBV11-2|.|TRBJ2-5|many
CASSFRVRDQETQYF
TGTGCCAGCAGCTTCCGGGTTCGGGACCAAGAGACCCAGTACTTC
>TRBV16|.|TRBJ2-5|many
CASSQSRETQYF
TGTGCCAGCAGCCAATCGAGAGAGACCCAGTACTTC
>TRBV12-5|.|TRBJ1-1|many
CASDPLGGANTEAFF
TGTGCTAGTGACCCCTTGGGAGGGGCGAACACTGAAGCTTTCTTT
>TRBV11-2|TRBD1|TRBJ2-7|many
CASSPFPGTGFNEQYF
TGTGCCAGCAGCCCTTTCCCAGGGACAGGTTTTAACGAGCAGTACTTC
>TRBV20-1|TRBD2|TRBJ2-7|few
CSARDRETSGPYEQYF
TGCAGTGCTAGAGATCGTGAGACTAGCGGTCCGTACGAGCAGTACTTC
>TRBV6-5|.|TRBJ1-6|many
CASSYVGHSDSPLHF
TGTGCCAGCAGTTACGTCGGACACTCGGATTCACCCCTCCACTTT
>TRBV11-2|.|TRBJ2-7|few
CASSMQGSLNEQYF
TGTGCCAGCAGCATGCAGGGCAGTCTGAACGAGCAGTACTTC
>TRBV6-1|.|TRBJ1-4|many
CASSEAGAGQEKLFF
TGTGCCAGCAGTGAAGCCGGGGCAGGACAGGAAAAACTGTTTTTT
>TRBV5-1|.|TRBJ1-2|many
CASSLEAAYGYGYTF
TGCGCCAGCAGCTTGGAGGCCGCGTACGGCTATGGCTACACCTTC
>TRBV2|.|TRBJ2-2|many
CASSIARVPAANTGELFF
TGTGCCAGCAGTATAGCCAGGGTTCCGGCCGCTAACACCGGGGAGCTGTTTTTT
>TRBV15|.|TRBJ1-2|.
CATSREEGYGYTF
TGTGCCACCAGCAGAGAAGAGGGCTATGGCTACACCTTC
>TRBV7-3|.|TRBJ1-1|.
CASSQDQNTEAFF
TGTGCCAGCAGCCAGGATCAGAACACTGAAGCTTTCTTT
>TRBV12-3/TRBV12-4|TRBD1|TRBJ1-5|many
CASSLRTGGSNQPQHF
TGTGCCAGCAGTCTCCGGACAGGGGGTAGCAATCAGCCCCAGCATTTT
>TRBV29-1|.|TRBJ1-2|.
CSARLGGNYGYTF
TGCAGCGCCCGGTTGGGGGGTAACTATGGCTACACCTTC
>TRBV25-1|.|TRBJ1-2|.
CASSDVPGVYGYTF
TGTGCCAGCAGTGATGTTCCAGGGGTCTATGGCTACACCTTC
>TRBV29-1|.|TRBJ1-1|.
CSGSRRVPNTEAFF
TGCAGCGGGTCACGCAGGGTCCCGAACACTGAAGCTTTCTTT
>TRBV29-1|.|TRBJ1-2|few
CSVEDWAGAANYGYTF
TGCAGCGTTGAAGATTGGGCAGGGGCGGCGAACTATGGCTACACCTTC
>TRBV6-2/TRBV6-3|.|TRBJ1-2|few
CASSYSKDGDYGYTF
TGTGCCAGCAGTTACTCGAAGGACGGCGACTATGGCTACACCTTC
>TRBV14|.|TRBJ1-2|many
CASSQGAVNYGYTF
TGTGCCAGCAGCCAAGGCGCAGTTAACTATGGCTACACCTTC
>TRBV5-8|TRBD1|TRBJ1-5|.
CASSFYGHLGQRNQPQHF
TGTGCCAGCAGCTTTTATGGCCACCTGGGACAGCGCAATCAGCCCCAGCATTTT
>TRBV28|.|TRBJ1-5|many
CASSLYPGSYSNQPQHF
TGTGCCAGCAGTTTATACCCAGGGAGCTATAGCAATCAGCCCCAGCATTTT
>TRBV28|.|TRBJ1-2|many
CASSFTGSGTNYGYTF
TGTGCCAGCAGTTTTACCGGGTCAGGTACTAACTATGGCTACACCTTC
>TRBV29-1|TRBD1|TRBJ2-7|many
CSVLAGTGGYEQYF
TGCAGCGTCCTAGCCGGGACAGGGGGCTACGAGCAGTACTTC
>TRBV28|TRBD1|TRBJ1-1|.
CASSTPRTGGRNTEAFF
TGTGCCAGCAGTACCCCAAGGACAGGGGGCCGGAACACTGAAGCTTTCTTT
>TRBV28|.|TRBJ1-1|many
CASSGGGGSGTEAFF
TGTGCCAGCAGTGGGGGCGGGGGGAGCGGCACTGAAGCTTTCTTT
>TRBV6-2/TRBV6-3|.|TRBJ1-5|few
CASSSLKGPRQPQHF
TGTGCCAGCAGTTCCCTAAAGGGGCCGCGACAGCCCCAGCATTTT
>TRBV12-3/TRBV12-4|.|TRBJ1-1|many
CASSADTLNTEAFF
TGTGCCAGCAGCGCGGACACTTTGAACACTGAAGCTTTCTTT
>TRBV5-1|.|TRBJ1-2|.
CASSFGDSFGYTF
TGCGCCAGCAGCTTCGGGGACTCTTTCGGCTACACCTTC
>TRBV28|.|TRBJ2-2|few
CASSFSGLRGRTNTGELFF
TGTGCCAGCAGTTTCTCGGGTTTGAGGGGACGTACGAACACCGGGGAGCTGTTTTTT
>TRBV27|TRBD1|TRBJ2-2|few
CASSLYPRDRASNTGELFF
TGTGCCAGCAGTTTATACCCCCGGGACAGGGCCTCGAACACCGGGGAGCTGTTTTTT
>TRBV3-1|.|TRBJ1-1|.
CASRVQGTGTEAFF
TGTGCCAGCAGGGTACAGGGAACGGGGACTGAAGCTTTCTTT
>TRBV29-1|.|TRBJ2-1|.
CSVESNIDEQFF
TGCAGCGTTGAATCCAATATCGATGAGCAGTTCTTC
>TRBV12-3/TRBV12-4|.|TRBJ1-1|.
CASSPGTRTEAFF
TGTGCCAGCAGCCCAGGGACCCGCACTGAAGCTTTCTTT
>TRBV7-8|.|TRBJ2-7|few
CASSPRPFAGNEQYF
TGTGCCAGCAGCCCACGCCCCTTCGCCGGTAACGAGCAGTACTTC
>TRBV28|TRBD1|TRBJ2-7|many
CASSFRGRGNEQYF
TGTGCCAGCAGTTTTAGGGGGCGAGGCAACGAGCAGTACTTC
>TRBV5-1|TRBD1|TRBJ1-1|few
CASSPGQGARSTEAFF
TGCGCCAGCAGCCCGGGACAGGGGGCGAGGAGCACTGAAGCTTTCTTT